This note documents a single TCR beta chain sequence. Germline CDR1 reads SGHAT; CDR2 reads FQDESV (reference sequence). This CDR3 has 14 residues. Trimming took off 2 bases at V and 6 bases at J, with 10 bases between the two ends. These data come from a study of cytomegalovirus exposure and HLA in healthy donors. The PCR had 60 Vbeta and 13 Jbeta primers. Sequenced by immunoSEQ multiplex PCR; TCRdb stores in-frame clones only, minus some. The top ten hold around 1.8% of the sample, which has under 150,000 clones, 70% to 80% seen once. Healthy bone marrow donors supplied every sample. This receptor was obtained from a female donor in good health and CMV-seropositive. The genes are TRBV11-1 and TRBJ2-2, with D perhaps TRBD2 (7 bases). The sample was PBMCs. This CDR3 is CASSLRGASGELFF. In DNA form, the CDR3 reads TGTGCCAGCAGCTTACGGGGGGCGTCCGGGGAGCTGTTTTTT.